Many counts were recorded for the clone carrying this T cell receptor beta chain. Antigen specificity is unknown. These data originate in a study of CD8 T cells in ankylosing spondylitis. Study findings and constraints: Apparently characteristic of ankylosing spondylitis blood was a TCR beta motif (roughly eight highly homologous variants). Both synovial fluid and blood in reactive arthritis had previously been reported to carry some motif variants. Clones that were linked to disease were CD8+ and were relatively rare in peripheral blood. Matched synovial fluid from ankylosing spondylitis patients was reported to be enriched for disease-linked clones.

The V gene's germline CDR1 is SNHLY and CDR2 FYNNEI. This CDR3 comprises 16 residues. V shed 7 bases and J shed 6 bases, with 22 bases lying between them. Via MiXCR, TCRdb re-called the 5' RACE reads, giving one row per CDR3 protein. This sample has 180,000 or so distinct CDR3 sequences, with approximately 10% found just once. The chain uses TRBV2 and TRBJ2-1, with TRBD1 as a possible D gene (5 bases). This receptor was identified in a male donor with ankylosing spondylitis or in good health (not recorded which). Sequencing was done on a sample of blood, either unsorted or a sorted T cell fraction (not recorded which). CDR3 sequence (DNA): TGTGCCAGCACCCCCGCTATCGGCAGGGCAGGCAATGAGCAGTTCTTC. Translated, it gives CASTPAIGRAGNEQFF.